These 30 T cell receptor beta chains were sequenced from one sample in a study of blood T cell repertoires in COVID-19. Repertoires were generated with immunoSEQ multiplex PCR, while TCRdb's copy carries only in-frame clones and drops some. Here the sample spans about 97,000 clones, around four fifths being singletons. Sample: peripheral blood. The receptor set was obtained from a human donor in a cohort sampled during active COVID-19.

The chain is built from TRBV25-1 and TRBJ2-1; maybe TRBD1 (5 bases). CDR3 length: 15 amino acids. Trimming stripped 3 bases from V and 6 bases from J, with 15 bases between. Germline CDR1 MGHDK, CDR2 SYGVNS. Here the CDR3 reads CASSDTQGLSNEQFF. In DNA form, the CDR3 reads TGTGCCAGCAGTGACACTCAGGGATTGTCCAATGAGCAGTTCTTC.

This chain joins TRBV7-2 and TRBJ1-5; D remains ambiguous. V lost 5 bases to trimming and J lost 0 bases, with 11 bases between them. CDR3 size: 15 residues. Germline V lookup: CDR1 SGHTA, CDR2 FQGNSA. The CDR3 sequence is CASSISAYSNQPQHF. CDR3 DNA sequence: TGTGCCAGCAGCATTAGCGCTTATAGCAATCAGCCCCAGCATTTT.

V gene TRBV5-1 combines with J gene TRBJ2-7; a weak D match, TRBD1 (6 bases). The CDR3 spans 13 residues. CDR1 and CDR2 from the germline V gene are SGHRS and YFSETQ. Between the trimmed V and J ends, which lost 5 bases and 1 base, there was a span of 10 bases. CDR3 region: CASSRDNSYEQYF. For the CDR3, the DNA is TGCGCCAGCAGTAGGGACAATTCCTACGAGCAGTACTTC.

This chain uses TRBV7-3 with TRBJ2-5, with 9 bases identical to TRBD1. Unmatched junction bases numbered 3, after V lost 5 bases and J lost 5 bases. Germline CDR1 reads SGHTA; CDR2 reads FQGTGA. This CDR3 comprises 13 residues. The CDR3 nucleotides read TGTGCCAGCAGCCATGACAGGGGGGAGACCCAGTACTTC. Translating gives CASSHDRGETQYF.

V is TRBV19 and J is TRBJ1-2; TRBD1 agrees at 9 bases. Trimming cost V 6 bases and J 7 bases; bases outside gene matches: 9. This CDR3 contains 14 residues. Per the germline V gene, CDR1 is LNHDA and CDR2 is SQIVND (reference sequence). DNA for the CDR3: TGTGCCAGTAGACGACAGGGGGAGGGTAGTGGCTACACCTTC. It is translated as CASRRQGEGSGYTF.

CDR3 protein: CASSITRRDPSNQPQHF. CDR3 nucleotides: TGTGCCAGTAGTATAACGAGGAGGGATCCGAGCAATCAGCCCCAGCATTTT. J is TRBJ1-5 and V is TRBV19; no firm D call. Trimming left V 2 bases short and J 1 base short, with 15 bases between. The germline gives CDR1 LNHDA, CDR2 SQIVND (reference sequence). CDR3 length: 17 amino acids.

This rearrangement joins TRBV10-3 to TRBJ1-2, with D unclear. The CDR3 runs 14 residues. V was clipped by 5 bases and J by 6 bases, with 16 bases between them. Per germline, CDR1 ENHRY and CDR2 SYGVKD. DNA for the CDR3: TGTGCCATCAGTAAAAGCGGAGGATACGATGGCTACACCTTC. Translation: CAISKSGGYDGYTF.

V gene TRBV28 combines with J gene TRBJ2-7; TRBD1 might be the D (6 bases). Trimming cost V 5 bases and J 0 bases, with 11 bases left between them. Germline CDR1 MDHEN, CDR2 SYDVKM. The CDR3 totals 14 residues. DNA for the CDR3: TGTGCCAGCAGTGTGCAGGGGCCCTCCTACGAGCAGTACTTC. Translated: CASSVQGPSYEQYF.

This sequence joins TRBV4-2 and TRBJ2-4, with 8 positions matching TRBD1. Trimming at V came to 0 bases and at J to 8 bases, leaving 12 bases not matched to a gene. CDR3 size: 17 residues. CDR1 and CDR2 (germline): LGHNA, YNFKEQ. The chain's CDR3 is CASSQDPTGAAVDIQYF. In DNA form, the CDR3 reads TGTGCCAGCAGCCAAGACCCGACAGGGGCGGCCGTAGACATTCAGTACTTC.

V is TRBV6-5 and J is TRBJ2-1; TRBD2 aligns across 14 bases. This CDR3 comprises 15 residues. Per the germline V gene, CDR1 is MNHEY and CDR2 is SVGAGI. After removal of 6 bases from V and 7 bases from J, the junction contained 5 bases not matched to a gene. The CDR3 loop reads CASSRTSGGRNEQFF. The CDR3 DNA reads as TGTGCCAGCAGCCGGACTAGCGGGGGGCGGAATGAGCAGTTCTTC.

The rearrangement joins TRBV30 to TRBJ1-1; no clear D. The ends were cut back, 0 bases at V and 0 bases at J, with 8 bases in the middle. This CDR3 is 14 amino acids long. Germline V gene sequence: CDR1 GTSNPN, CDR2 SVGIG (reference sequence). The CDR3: CAWSVDRVNTEAFF. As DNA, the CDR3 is TGTGCCTGGAGTGTTGATAGAGTGAACACTGAAGCTTTCTTT.

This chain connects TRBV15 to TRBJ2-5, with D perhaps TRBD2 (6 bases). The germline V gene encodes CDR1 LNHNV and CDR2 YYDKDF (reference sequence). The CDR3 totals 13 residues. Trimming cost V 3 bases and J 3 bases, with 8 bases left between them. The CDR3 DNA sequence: TGTGCCACCAGCAGGGGGGGTAAAGAGACCCAGTACTTC. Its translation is CATSRGGKETQYF.

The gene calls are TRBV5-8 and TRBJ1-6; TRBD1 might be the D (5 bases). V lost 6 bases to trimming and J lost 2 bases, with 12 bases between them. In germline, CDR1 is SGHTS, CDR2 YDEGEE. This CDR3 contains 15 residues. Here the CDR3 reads CASTRGITYNSPLHF. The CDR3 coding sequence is TGTGCCAGCACGCGGGGGATCACCTATAATTCACCCCTCCACTTT.

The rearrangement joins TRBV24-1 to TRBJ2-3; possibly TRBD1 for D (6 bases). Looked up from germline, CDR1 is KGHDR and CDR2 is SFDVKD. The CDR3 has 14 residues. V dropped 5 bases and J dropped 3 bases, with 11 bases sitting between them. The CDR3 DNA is TGTGCCACCAGTGGGCAGGGGCGAACAGATACGCAGTATTTT. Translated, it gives CATSGQGRTDTQYF.

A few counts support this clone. The CDR3 DNA is TGTGCCAGCAGCCAAGGCGGGGGGCAGTTCTTC. It is translated as CASSQGGGQFF. The chain links TRBV3-1 (or the pseudogene TRBV3-2) to TRBJ2-1, with 7 bases aligning to TRBD2. Germline trimming cut 1 base from V and 12 bases from J; bases unmatched to any gene: 0. Germline V lookup: CDR1 LGHDT, CDR2 YNNKEL (reference sequence). The CDR3 has 11 residues.

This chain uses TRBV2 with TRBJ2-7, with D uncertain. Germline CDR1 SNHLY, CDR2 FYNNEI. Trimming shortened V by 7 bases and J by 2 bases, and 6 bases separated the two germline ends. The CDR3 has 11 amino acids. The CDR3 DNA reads TGTGCCAGCATAGCAGCCTACGAGCAGTACTTC. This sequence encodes CASIAAYEQYF.

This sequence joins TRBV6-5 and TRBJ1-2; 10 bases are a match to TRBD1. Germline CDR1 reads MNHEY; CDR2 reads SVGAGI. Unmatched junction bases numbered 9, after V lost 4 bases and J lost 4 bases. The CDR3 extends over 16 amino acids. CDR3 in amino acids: CASSSWTGGSRYGYTF. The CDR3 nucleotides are TGTGCCAGCAGTTCTTGGACAGGGGGTTCTCGCTATGGCTACACCTTC.

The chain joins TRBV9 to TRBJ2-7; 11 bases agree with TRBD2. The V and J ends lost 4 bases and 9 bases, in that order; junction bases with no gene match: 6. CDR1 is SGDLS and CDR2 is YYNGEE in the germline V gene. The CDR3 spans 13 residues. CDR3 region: CASSPSGGSGQYF. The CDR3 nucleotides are TGTGCCAGCAGCCCTAGCGGGGGGAGTGGGCAGTACTTC. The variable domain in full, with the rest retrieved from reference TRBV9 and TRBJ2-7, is DSGVTQTPKHLITATGQRVTLRCSPRSGDLSVYWYQQSLDQGLQFLIQYYNGEERAKGNILERFSAQQFPDLHSELNLSSLELGDSALYFCASSPSGGSGQYFGPGTRLTVT.

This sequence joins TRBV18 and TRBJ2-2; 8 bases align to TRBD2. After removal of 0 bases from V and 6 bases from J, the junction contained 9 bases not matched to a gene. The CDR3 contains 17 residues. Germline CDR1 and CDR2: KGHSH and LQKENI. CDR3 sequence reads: CASSPPAGGRGSGELFF. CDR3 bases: TGTGCCAGCTCACCACCGGCGGGGGGACGAGGGTCCGGGGAGCTGTTTTTT.

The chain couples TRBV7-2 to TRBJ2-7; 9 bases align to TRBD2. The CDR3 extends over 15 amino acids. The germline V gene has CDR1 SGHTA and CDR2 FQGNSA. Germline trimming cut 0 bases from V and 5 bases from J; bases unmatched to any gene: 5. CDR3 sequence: CASSLAGTSPHEQYF. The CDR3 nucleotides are TGTGCCAGCAGCTTAGCAGGGACTAGCCCCCACGAGCAGTACTTC.

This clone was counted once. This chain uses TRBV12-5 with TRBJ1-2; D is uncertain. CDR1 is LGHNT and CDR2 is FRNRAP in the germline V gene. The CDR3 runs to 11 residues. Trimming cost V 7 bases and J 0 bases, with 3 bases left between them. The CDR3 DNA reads TGTGCTAGTGCCTCTAACTATGGCTACACCTTC. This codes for CASASNYGYTF. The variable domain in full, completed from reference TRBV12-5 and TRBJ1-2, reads DARVTQTPRHKVTEMGQEVTMRCQPILGHNTVFWYRQTMMQGLELLAYFRNRAPLDDSGMPKDRFSAEMPDATLATLKIQPSEPRDSAVYFCASASNYGYTFGSGTRLTVV.

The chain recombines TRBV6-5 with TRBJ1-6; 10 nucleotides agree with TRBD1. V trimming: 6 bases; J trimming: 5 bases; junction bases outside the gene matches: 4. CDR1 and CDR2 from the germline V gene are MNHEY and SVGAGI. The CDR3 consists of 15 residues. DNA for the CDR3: TGTGCCAGCAGCTCCGGGACAGGGGATAATTCACCCCTCCACTTT. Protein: CASSSGTGDNSPLHF.

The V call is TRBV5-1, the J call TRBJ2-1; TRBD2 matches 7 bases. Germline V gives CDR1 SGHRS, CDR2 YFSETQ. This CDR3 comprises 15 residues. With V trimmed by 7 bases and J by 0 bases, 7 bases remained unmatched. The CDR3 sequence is CASSGGGASYNEQFF. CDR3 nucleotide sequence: TGCGCCAGCTCCGGGGGAGGGGCCTCCTACAATGAGCAGTTCTTC.

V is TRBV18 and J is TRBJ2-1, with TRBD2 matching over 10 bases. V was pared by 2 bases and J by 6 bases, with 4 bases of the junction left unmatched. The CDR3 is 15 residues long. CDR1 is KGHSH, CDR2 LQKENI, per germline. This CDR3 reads CASSPSGGAFNEQFF. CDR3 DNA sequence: TGTGCCAGCTCACCAAGCGGGGGGGCCTTCAATGAGCAGTTCTTC.

Here the CDR3 reads CASSPIGQSSGNTIYF. Written as DNA, the CDR3 is TGTGCCAGCTCACCGATAGGACAGTCCTCTGGAAACACCATATATTTT. The chain recombines TRBV18 with TRBJ1-3, with TRBD1 as a possible D gene (6 bases). Germline CDR1 reads KGHSH; CDR2 reads LQKENI. With 3 bases removed from V and 0 bases from J, the gap between germline ends came to 12 bases. This CDR3 has 16 amino acids.

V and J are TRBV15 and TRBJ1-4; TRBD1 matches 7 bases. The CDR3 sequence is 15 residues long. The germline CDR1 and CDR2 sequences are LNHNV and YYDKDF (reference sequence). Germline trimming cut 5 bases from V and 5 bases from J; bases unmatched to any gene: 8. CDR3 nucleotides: TGTGCCACCAGCCCCATCGTACAGGGGAATGAAAAACTGTTTTTT. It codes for CATSPIVQGNEKLFF.

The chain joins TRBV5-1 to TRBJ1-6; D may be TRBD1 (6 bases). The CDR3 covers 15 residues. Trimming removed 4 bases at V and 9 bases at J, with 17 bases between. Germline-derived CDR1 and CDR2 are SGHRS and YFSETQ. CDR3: CASSHRQDRGSPLHF. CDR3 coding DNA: TGCGCCAGCAGCCACAGACAGGACCGGGGTTCACCCCTCCACTTT.

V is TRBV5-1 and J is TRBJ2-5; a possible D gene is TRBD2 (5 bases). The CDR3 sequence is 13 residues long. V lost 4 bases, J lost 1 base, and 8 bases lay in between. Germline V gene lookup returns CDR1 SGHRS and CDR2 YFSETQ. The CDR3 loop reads CASSPRGQETQYF. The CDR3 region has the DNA TGCGCCAGCAGCCCCCGGGGCCAAGAGACCCAGTACTTC.

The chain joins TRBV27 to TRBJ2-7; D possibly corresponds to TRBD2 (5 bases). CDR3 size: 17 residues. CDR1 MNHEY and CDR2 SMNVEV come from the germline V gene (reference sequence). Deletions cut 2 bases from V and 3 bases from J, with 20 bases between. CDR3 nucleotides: TGTGCCAGCAGTTTAAGGGCAGGTGGAGGTTTTGGCTACGAGCAGTACTTC. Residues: CASSLRAGGGFGYEQYF.

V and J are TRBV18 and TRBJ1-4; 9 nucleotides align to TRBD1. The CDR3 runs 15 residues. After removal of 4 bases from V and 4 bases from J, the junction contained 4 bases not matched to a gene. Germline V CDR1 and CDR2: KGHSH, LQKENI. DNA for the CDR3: TGTGCCAGCTCACTCGGGACAGGGAGTAATGAAAAACTGTTTTTT. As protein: CASSLGTGSNEKLFF. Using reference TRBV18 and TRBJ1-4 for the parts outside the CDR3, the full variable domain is NAGVMQNPRHLVRRRGQEARLRCSPMKGHSHVYWYRQLPEEGLKFMVYLQKENIIDESGMPKERFSAEFPKEGPSILRIQQVVRGDSAAYFCASSLGTGSNEKLFFGSGTQLSVL.